Listed below are T cell receptor beta chains from one sample, sequenced in a study of blood T cells in healthy people across ages. TCRdb passed the 5' RACE reads through MiXCR, listing each CDR3 protein once. The sample holds some 900,000 distinct CDR3 sequences, around 26% seen once. Sequences were obtained from blood. These receptors originate from a woman of 80 years or more in good health. Each CDR3 is given without its conserved first and last residue. Fields, in order: V gene, J gene, CDR3 protein.

v_gene: TRBV7-2; j_gene: TRBJ2-1; CDR3aa: ASSSSGGVYNEQF
v_gene: TRBV12-3/TRBV12-4; j_gene: TRBJ2-7; CDR3aa: ASTKRAGQGHEQY
v_gene: TRBV6-5; j_gene: TRBJ1-1; CDR3aa: ASSYSSATSPEAF
v_gene: TRBV7-2; j_gene: TRBJ2-3; CDR3aa: ASSLDSSTDTQY
v_gene: TRBV7-2; j_gene: TRBJ2-5; CDR3aa: ASSPTYANQETQY
v_gene: TRBV12-3/TRBV12-4; j_gene: TRBJ2-3; CDR3aa: ASSSTRVRVDVQY
v_gene: TRBV11-2; j_gene: TRBJ2-1; CDR3aa: ASSPTGVINEQF
v_gene: TRBV20-1; j_gene: TRBJ2-1; CDR3aa: SARELQGKNYNEQF
v_gene: TRBV7-6; j_gene: TRBJ2-3; CDR3aa: ASSQFRTDTQY
v_gene: TRBV6-1; j_gene: TRBJ2-7; CDR3aa: ASGRDRGSYEQY
v_gene: TRBV6-6; j_gene: TRBJ2-7; CDR3aa: ASRGTSGGTGEQY
v_gene: TRBV27; j_gene: TRBJ2-4; CDR3aa: ASSLARGSKNIQY
v_gene: TRBV7-9; j_gene: TRBJ1-2; CDR3aa: ASSSDVPNGYT
v_gene: TRBV6-2/TRBV6-3; j_gene: TRBJ2-1; CDR3aa: ASSGAGGRHEQF
v_gene: TRBV25-1; j_gene: TRBJ2-3; CDR3aa: ASRSKGGDTQY
v_gene: TRBV6-6; j_gene: TRBJ2-2; CDR3aa: ASRDRGIGELF
v_gene: TRBV7-2; j_gene: TRBJ2-3; CDR3aa: ASSPQAGADTQY
v_gene: TRBV6-5; j_gene: TRBJ2-3; CDR3aa: ASSHPRGSTDTQY
v_gene: TRBV6-5; j_gene: TRBJ2-7; CDR3aa: ASTAPTGVDEQY
v_gene: TRBV5-5; j_gene: TRBJ2-2; CDR3aa: ASSLVAQLNTGELF
v_gene: TRBV3-1; j_gene: TRBJ1-2; CDR3aa: ASSQGGPGYT
v_gene: TRBV27; j_gene: TRBJ2-3; CDR3aa: VSSYRGDTQY
v_gene: TRBV28; j_gene: TRBJ2-1; CDR3aa: ASSLTTPGVEQF
v_gene: TRBV7-2; j_gene: TRBJ2-1; CDR3aa: ASSVQRGGLRNEQF
v_gene: TRBV20-1; j_gene: TRBJ2-5; CDR3aa: SALSGGQETQY
v_gene: TRBV4-3; j_gene: TRBJ1-6; CDR3aa: ASSQDSFGRNSPLH
v_gene: TRBV7-2; j_gene: TRBJ2-3; CDR3aa: ASSYGTSGGTDTQY
v_gene: TRBV11-2; j_gene: .; CDR3aa: ASSLSPSSYNEQY
v_gene: TRBV12-5; j_gene: TRBJ2-1; CDR3aa: ASGLSSRRYNEQF
v_gene: TRBV19; j_gene: TRBJ1-6; CDR3aa: ASSMGRMDNSPLH
v_gene: TRBV20-1; j_gene: TRBJ2-1; CDR3aa: SASRGPSYNEQF
v_gene: TRBV21-1; j_gene: TRBJ1-1; CDR3aa: ASSTFRTGQIPGTEAF
v_gene: TRBV6-5; j_gene: TRBJ2-2; CDR3aa: ASSYSIPNTGELF
v_gene: TRBV27; j_gene: TRBJ1-6; CDR3aa: ASSYSDRGYNSPLH
v_gene: TRBV24-1; j_gene: TRBJ1-2; CDR3aa: ATSEPGGRSGGYT
v_gene: TRBV7-2; j_gene: TRBJ2-3; CDR3aa: ASSLVGVVNTDTQY
v_gene: TRBV7-9; j_gene: TRBJ2-7; CDR3aa: ASSGATSASYEQY
v_gene: TRBV10-3; j_gene: TRBJ2-3; CDR3aa: AIRPLAKDTQY
v_gene: TRBV20-1; j_gene: TRBJ1-5; CDR3aa: SARASGNSNQPQH
v_gene: TRBV3-1; j_gene: TRBJ2-1; CDR3aa: ASSKNRGNEQF
v_gene: TRBV10-2; j_gene: TRBJ2-5; CDR3aa: ASSESGGLQETQY
v_gene: TRBV11-2; j_gene: TRBJ2-7; CDR3aa: ASSLYPGQDAPYEQY